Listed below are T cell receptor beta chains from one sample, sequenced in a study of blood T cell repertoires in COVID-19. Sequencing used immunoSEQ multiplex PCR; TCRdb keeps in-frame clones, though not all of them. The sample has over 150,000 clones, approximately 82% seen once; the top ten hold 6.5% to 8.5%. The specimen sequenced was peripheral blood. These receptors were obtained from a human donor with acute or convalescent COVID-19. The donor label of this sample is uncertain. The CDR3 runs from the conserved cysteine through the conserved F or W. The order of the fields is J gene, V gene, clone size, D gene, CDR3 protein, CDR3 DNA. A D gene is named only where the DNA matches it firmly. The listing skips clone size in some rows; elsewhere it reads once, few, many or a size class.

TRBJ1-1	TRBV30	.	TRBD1	CAWSRGTGNTEAFF	TGTGCCTGGAGTAGGGGGACAGGGAACACTGAAGCTTTCTTT
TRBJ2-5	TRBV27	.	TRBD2	CASSLYSLAAVQETQYF	TGTGCCAGCAGTTTATATTCCCTAGCGGCCGTTCAAGAGACCCAGTACTTC
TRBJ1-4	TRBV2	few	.	CASRRGAIEKLFF	TGTGCCAGCAGACGGGGGGCTATTGAAAAACTGTTTTTT
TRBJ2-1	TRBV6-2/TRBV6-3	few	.	CASSTPRRDYNEQFF	TGTGCCAGCAGTACGCCGCGCAGGGATTACAATGAGCAGTTCTTC
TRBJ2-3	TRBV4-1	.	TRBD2	CASSSTYSGRDTDTQYF	TGCGCCAGCAGCTCGACCTACAGCGGGAGGGACACAGATACGCAGTATTTT
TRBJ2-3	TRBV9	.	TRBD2	CASSVTSGKFGDTQYF	TGTGCCAGCAGCGTAACTAGCGGGAAGTTTGGAGATACGCAGTATTTT
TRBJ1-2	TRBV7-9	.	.	CASSPSGNFYGYTF	TGTGCCAGCAGCCCCTCGGGAAACTTCTATGGCTACACCTTC
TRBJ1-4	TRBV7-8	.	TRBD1	CASSPMGTAGEKLFF	TGTGCCAGCAGCCCCATGGGGACAGCAGGGGAAAAACTGTTTTTT
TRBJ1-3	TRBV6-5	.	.	CASSYSRGFAGNTIYF	TGTGCCAGCAGTTACTCGCGGGGATTCGCTGGAAACACCATATATTTT
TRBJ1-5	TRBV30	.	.	CAWSTGLGNQPQHF	TGTGCCTGGAGTACAGGGCTTGGCAATCAGCCCCAGCATTTT
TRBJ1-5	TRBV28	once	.	CASYLQGVGKPQHF	TGTGCCAGCTACCTACAGGGTGTCGGGAAGCCCCAGCATTTT
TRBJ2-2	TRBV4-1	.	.	CASSITGGELFF	TGCGCCAGCAGCATCACGGGCGGGGAGCTGTTTTTT
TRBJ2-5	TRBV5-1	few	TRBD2	CASSPTGGRETQYF	TGCGCCAGCAGCCCCACGGGAGGGAGAGAGACCCAGTACTTC
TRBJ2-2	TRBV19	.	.	CASSIPRVWELFF	TGTGCCAGTAGTATACCGCGGGTTTGGGAGCTGTTTTTT
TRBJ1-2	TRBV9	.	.	CASSVLGQGGYGYTF	TGTGCCAGCAGCGTACTGGGTCAGGGAGGCTATGGCTACACCTTC
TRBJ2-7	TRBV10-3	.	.	CAITGQEGNEQYF	TGTGCCATCACTGGACAAGAAGGTAACGAGCAGTACTTC
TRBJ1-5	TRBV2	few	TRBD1	CASGRDRGDQPQHF	TGTGCCAGCGGGAGGGACAGGGGGGATCAGCCCCAGCATTTT
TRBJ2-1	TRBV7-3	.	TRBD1	CASSIRGTGAGNEQFF	TGTGCCAGCAGCATCCGAGGGACAGGGGCGGGCAATGAGCAGTTCTTC
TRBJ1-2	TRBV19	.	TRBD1	CASSRDSPGPNYGYTF	TGTGCCAGTAGTCGGGACAGTCCAGGACCTAACTATGGCTACACCTTC
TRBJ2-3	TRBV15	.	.	CATSRDPSSTDTQYF	TGTGCCACCAGCAGAGACCCTTCTAGCACAGATACGCAGTATTTT
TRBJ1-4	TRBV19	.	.	CASSPPTTNEKLFF	TGTGCCAGTAGCCCCCCCACAACTAATGAAAAACTGTTTTTT
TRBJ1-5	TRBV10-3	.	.	CAISTGSSNQPQHF	TGTGCCATCAGCACCGGGAGTTCCAATCAGCCCCAGCATTTT
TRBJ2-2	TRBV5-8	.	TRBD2	CASSPGTSGSNTGELFF	TGTGCCAGCAGCCCCGGGACTAGCGGGAGTAACACCGGGGAGCTGTTTTTT
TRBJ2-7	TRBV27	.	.	CASSTRQVQAYEQYF	TGTGCCAGCAGTACGAGACAGGTACAGGCCTACGAGCAGTACTTC
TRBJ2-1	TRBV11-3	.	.	CASSLRSGGSYNEQFF	TGTGCCAGCAGCTTAAGGTCTGGGGGGTCCTACAATGAGCAGTTCTTC
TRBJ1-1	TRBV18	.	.	CASSPQENTEAFF	TGTGCCAGCTCACCCCAGGAGAACACTGAAGCTTTCTTT
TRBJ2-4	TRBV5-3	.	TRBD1	CARSLFRDRTKNIQYF	TGTGCCAGAAGCTTGTTTCGGGACAGGACGAAAAACATTCAGTACTTC
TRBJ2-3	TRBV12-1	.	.	CASGRDTQYF	TGTGCCAGCGGCCGAGATACGCAGTATTTT
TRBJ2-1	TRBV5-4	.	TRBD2	CASSPSGRVMNEQFF	TGTGCCAGCAGCCCAAGCGGGAGGGTAATGAATGAGCAGTTCTTC
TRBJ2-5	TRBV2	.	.	CASTIQGWQETQYF	TGTGCCAGCACTATTCAGGGCTGGCAAGAGACCCAGTACTTC
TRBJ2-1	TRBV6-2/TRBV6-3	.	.	CASSLGGIAYNEQFF	TGTGCCAGCAGCCTTGGGGGGATTGCCTACAATGAGCAGTTCTTC
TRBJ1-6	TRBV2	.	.	CASSVRTGFANSPLHF	TGTGCCAGCAGTGTAAGAACAGGGTTCGCGAATTCACCCCTCCACTTT
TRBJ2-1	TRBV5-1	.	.	CASSWGPQNNEQFF	TGCGCCAGCAGCTGGGGGCCACAGAACAATGAGCAGTTCTTC
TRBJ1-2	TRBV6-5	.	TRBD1	CASTQGAERDGYTF	TGTGCCAGCACTCAGGGGGCAGAAAGGGATGGCTACACCTTC
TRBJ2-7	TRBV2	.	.	CASCEAYEQYF	TGTGCCAGTTGCGAGGCATACGAGCAGTACTTC
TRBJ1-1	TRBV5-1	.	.	CASSLLLGRGNTEAFF	TGCGCCAGCAGCTTGTTATTGGGTCGGGGGAACACTGAAGCTTTCTTT
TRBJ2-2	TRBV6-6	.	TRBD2	CASTLTSGPGELFF	TGTGCCAGCACCCTCACTAGCGGGCCCGGGGAGCTGTTTTTT
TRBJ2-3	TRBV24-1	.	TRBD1	CATSEAGTESTDTQYF	TGTGCCACCAGTGAGGCCGGGACAGAGAGCACAGATACGCAGTATTTT
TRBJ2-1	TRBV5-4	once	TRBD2	CASSSRLAGGLHEQFF	TGTGCCAGCAGCTCCCGGCTAGCGGGAGGGCTACATGAGCAGTTCTTC
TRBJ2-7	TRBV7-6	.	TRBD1	CASSLGGTDIYEQYF	TGTGCCAGCAGCTTAGGTGGGACAGACATCTACGAGCAGTACTTC
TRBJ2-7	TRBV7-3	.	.	CASSRSETGSTTYEQYF	TGTGCCAGCAGCCGATCGGAAACCGGGTCAACCACCTACGAGCAGTACTTC
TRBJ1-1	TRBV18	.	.	CASSPTGINTEAFF	TGTGCCAGCTCGCCAACAGGGATTAACACTGAAGCTTTCTTT
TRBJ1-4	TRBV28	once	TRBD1	CASSLGQANEKLFF	TGTGCCAGCAGTCTCGGACAGGCAAATGAAAAACTGTTTTTT
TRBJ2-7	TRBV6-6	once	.	CASSPRRTEQYF	TGTGCCAGCAGTCCTAGGAGGACCGAGCAGTACTTC
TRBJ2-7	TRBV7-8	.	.	CASSPKASYEQYF	TGTGCCAGCAGCCCGAAAGCATCATACGAGCAGTACTTC
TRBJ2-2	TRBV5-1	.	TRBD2	CASSSGLAVSLAGELFF	TGCGCCAGCAGCAGCGGACTAGCGGTATCGTTGGCCGGGGAGCTGTTTTTT
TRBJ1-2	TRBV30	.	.	CAWSVYNVNRVPDGYTF	TGTGCCTGGAGTGTGTATAACGTAAACCGGGTTCCGGATGGCTACACCTTC
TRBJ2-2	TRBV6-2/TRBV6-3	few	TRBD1	CASSLGQGNTGELFF	TGTGCCAGCAGTTTGGGACAGGGGAACACCGGGGAGCTGTTTTTT
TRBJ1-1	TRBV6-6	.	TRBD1	CASSDNRGLNTEAFF	TGTGCCAGCTCGGACAACAGGGGGCTGAACACTGAAGCTTTCTTT
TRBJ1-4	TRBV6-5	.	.	CASSYEGTQRRRKLFF	TGTGCCAGCAGTTACGAGGGGACTCAACGCCGGCGAAAACTGTTTTTT
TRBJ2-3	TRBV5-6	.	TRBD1	CASSPGTGGTDTQYF	TGTGCCAGCAGCCCCGGGACAGGGGGCACAGATACGCAGTATTTT
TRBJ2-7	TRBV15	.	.	CATSRGSVPYEQYF	TGTGCCACCAGCAGAGGGTCAGTTCCCTACGAGCAGTACTTC
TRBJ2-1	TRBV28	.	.	CASSSTYRVKEQFF	TGTGCCAGCAGCTCCACCTACAGGGTCAAGGAGCAGTTCTTC
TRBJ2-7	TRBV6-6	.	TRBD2	CASRGLAGGEQYF	TGTGCCAGCAGGGGACTAGCGGGAGGCGAGCAGTACTTC
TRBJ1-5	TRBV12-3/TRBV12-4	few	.	CASSFRSRQPQHF	TGTGCCAGCAGTTTCCGGAGTCGTCAGCCCCAGCATTTT
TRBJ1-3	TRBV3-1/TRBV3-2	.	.	CASSHHRQTSGNTIYF	TGTGCCAGCAGCCACCACCGACAGACCTCTGGAAACACCATATATTTT
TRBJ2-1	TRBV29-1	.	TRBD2	CSGTGLASQISYNEQFF	TGCAGCGGTACGGGACTAGCGTCTCAAATATCCTACAATGAGCAGTTCTTC
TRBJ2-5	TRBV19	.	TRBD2	CASSIALAGGIRKTQYF	TGTGCCAGTAGTATAGCGCTAGCGGGAGGGATCAGAAAGACCCAGTACTTC
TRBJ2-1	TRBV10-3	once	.	CAISESRTLAYNEQFF	TGTGCCATCAGTGAGTCGAGGACTCTGGCCTACAATGAGCAGTTCTTC